A single sample gave rise to the 18 T cell receptor beta chains below, sequenced in a study of shared clonotypes between healthy human individuals. CD45RO-negative, CCR7-selected cells formed the naive CD8 fraction, which excluded terminally differentiated effector memory CD45RA+ cells. Only in-frame clones appear in the TCRdb table, and some are missing; sequencing was by immunoSEQ multiplex PCR. Among almost 700,000 clones listed, around 90% were seen once. The sequenced sample consisted of naive CD8+ T cells sorted from blood. All receptors derive from a man younger than 45 in good health.

The chain couples TRBV4-3 to TRBJ2-1; 7 nucleotides line up with TRBD2. The CDR3 runs 15 residues. Germline V lookup: CDR1 LGHNA, CDR2 YSLEER. V trimming: 5 bases; J trimming: 4 bases; junction bases outside the gene matches: 8. CDR3 residues: CASSTRGGRYNEQFF. The CDR3 DNA is TGCGCCAGCAGCACGCGCGGGGGTCGGTACAATGAGCAGTTCTTC.

In DNA, the CDR3 is TGTGCCTGGAGTGGCCGATGGGGGGGGGAGACCCAGTACTTC. Residues: CAWSGRWGGETQYF. The chain combines TRBV30 with TRBJ2-5, with 7 bases fitting TRBD2. V shed 1 base and J 5 bases; nucleotides not matched to a gene: 7. CDR3 size: 14 residues. Germline V gives CDR1 GTSNPN, CDR2 SVGIG (reference sequence).

This rearrangement joins TRBV28 to TRBJ1-5, with 8 bases matching TRBD1. The germline gives CDR1 MDHEN, CDR2 SYDVKM. CDR3 length equals 16 residues. The junction had 5 bases not matched to a gene; V was cut back by 4 bases and J by 0 bases. The CDR3 is CASSSRTGYSNQPQHF. CDR3 DNA: TGTGCCAGCAGTTCCCGGACAGGGTATAGCAATCAGCCCCAGCATTTT.

J is TRBJ2-7 and V is TRBV27; D not certain. The V end lost 4 bases, the J end lost 2 bases, and 15 bases lay between the germline ends. The CDR3 covers 15 residues. CDR1 and CDR2 from the germline V gene are MNHEY and SMNVEV (reference sequence). The CDR3 coding sequence is TGTGCCAGCAGTTCATTTACACTCCCTACCTACGAGCAGTACTTC. Translation: CASSSFTLPTYEQYF.

This clone came up once. The gene calls are TRBV2 and TRBJ2-3, with 12 bases fitting TRBD2. The CDR3 is 17 amino acids. V shed 5 bases and J 3 bases; nucleotides not matched to a gene: 9. CDR1 and CDR2 from the germline V gene are SNHLY and FYNNEI. CDR3 protein: CASSPSITSGRTDTQYF. As DNA, the CDR3 is TGTGCCAGCAGTCCCTCCATAACTAGCGGGAGGACAGATACGCAGTATTTT.

The rearrangement joins TRBV4-3 to TRBJ2-3; 11 nucleotides line up with TRBD2. The CDR3 length is 16 residues. V was pared by 5 bases and J by 0 bases, with 4 bases of the junction left unmatched. CDR1 is LGHNA and CDR2 is YSLEER in the germline V gene. CDR3 loop: CASSDTSGRSTDTQYF. In DNA form, the CDR3 reads TGCGCCAGCAGCGATACTAGCGGGAGAAGCACAGATACGCAGTATTTT.

The gene calls are TRBV11-2 and TRBJ2-1; 7 bases are shared with TRBD2. Germline values: CDR1 SGHAT, CDR2 FQNNGV. The CDR3 is 15 amino acids. V was clipped by 5 bases and J by 7 bases; unmatched bases: 11. The CDR3 DNA reads as TGTGCCAGCAGCCCCCATGGGACGGGGGGTAATGAGCAGTTCTTC. This translates into CASSPHGTGGNEQFF. Full variable domain (missing parts from reference TRBV11-2 and TRBJ2-1): EAGVAQSPRYKIIEKRQSVAFWCNPISGHATLYWYQQILGQGPKLLIQFQNNGVVDDSQLPKDRFSAERLKGVDSTLKIQPAKLEDSAVYLCASSPHGTGGNEQFFGPGTRLTVL.

The chain combines TRBV5-6 with TRBJ1-4; D may be TRBD1 (5 bases). In germline, CDR1 is SGHDT, CDR2 YYEEEE. The V and J ends lost 0 bases and 3 bases respectively, with 9 bases between them. CDR3 length: 15 amino acids. CDR3 nucleotide sequence: TGTGCCAGCAGCTTGGGCGGGGGTGCTAATGAAAAACTGTTTTTT. The encoded protein is CASSLGGGANEKLFF.

The CDR3 here is CASSFTVSQGADSTDTQYF. CDR3 coding DNA: TGTGCCAGCAGCTTCACGGTATCCCAGGGGGCGGATAGCACAGATACGCAGTATTTT. The chain carries TRBV7-8 and TRBJ2-3; 8 positions match TRBD1. Germline CDR1 SGHVS, CDR2 FQNEAQ. The V segment lost 3 bases and the J segment 0 bases; nucleotides outside the gene matches: 14. The CDR3 is made up of 19 amino acids.

The chain couples TRBV11-1 to TRBJ2-2; tentatively, D is TRBD1 (5 bases). Germline-derived CDR1 and CDR2 are SGHAT and FQDESV (reference sequence). V was pared by 0 bases and J by 5 bases, with 10 bases between. The CDR3 runs to 15 residues. CDR3 residues: CASSLAQGGTGELFF. CDR3 nucleotides: TGTGCCAGCAGCTTAGCCCAGGGCGGAACCGGGGAGCTGTTTTTT.

V and J are TRBV19 and TRBJ2-7, with 7 bases identical to TRBD1. CDR3 length equals 15 residues. The germline V gene encodes CDR1 LNHDA and CDR2 SQIVND (reference sequence). V dropped 5 bases and J dropped 3; count of bases not matched to a gene: 10. This chain's CDR3 is CASSPVLTGNYEQYF. CDR3 DNA sequence: TGTGCCAGTAGTCCAGTCTTGACAGGGAACTACGAGCAGTACTTC.

This clone was picked up one time. The chain combines TRBV27 with TRBJ2-3, with D tentatively TRBD1 (6 bases). Germline V CDR1 and CDR2: MNHEY, SMNVEV (reference sequence). CDR3 length: 14 residues. V lost 3 bases and J 1 base, leaving 8 bases between the germline ends. The CDR3 coding sequence is TGTGCCAGCAGTTTCTACAGGGGCACAGATACGCAGTATTTT. This sequence encodes CASSFYRGTDTQYF.

The V and J genes are TRBV29-1 and TRBJ2-1; D may be TRBD1 (6 bases). Trimming took off 2 bases at V and 11 bases at J, with 13 bases between the two ends. In germline, CDR1 is SQVTM, CDR2 ANQGSEA. The CDR3 covers 12 residues. CDR3 region: CSVEFFGTKQFF. The CDR3 nucleotides read TGCAGCGTTGAATTCTTCGGGACAAAGCAGTTCTTC.

This clone was seen only once. This sequence joins TRBV5-4 and TRBJ2-7, with D perhaps TRBD1 (5 bases). In germline, CDR1 is SGHNT, CDR2 YYREEE (reference sequence). V gave up 2 bases and J gave up 5 bases, with 11 bases separating them. This CDR3 has 13 residues. CDR3 residues: CASSFNQGDEQYF. CDR3 coding DNA: TGTGCCAGCAGCTTTAACCAGGGTGACGAGCAGTACTTC.

The V and J genes are TRBV10-2 and TRBJ1-2, with TRBD1 matching 8 bases. V shed 8 bases, J shed 5 bases, and the junction held 10 bases outside the gene matches. Germline CDR1 and CDR2: WSHSY and SAAADI. The CDR3 contains 14 residues. DNA for the CDR3: TGCGCCAGCGGAGAGGACAGGGCATGGTATGGCTACACCTTC. Amino acid sequence: CASGEDRAWYGYTF.

The rearrangement links TRBV27 to TRBJ2-3, with 8 bases fitting TRBD2. CDR3 length: 17 residues. Germline loops: CDR1 MNHEY, CDR2 SMNVEV (reference sequence). The V and J ends lost 1 base and 4 bases, in that order; junction bases with no gene match: 10. Here the CDR3 reads CASSLFTSGRAADTQYF. The CDR3 DNA is TGTGCCAGCAGTTTATTTACCAGCGGGAGAGCTGCAGATACGCAGTATTTT.

The CDR3, as DNA: TGTGCCAGCAGCTTAAACCCCGCCTACAGGGTTACTGACGCAGATACGCAGTATTTT. Translating gives CASSLNPAYRVTDADTQYF. The V call is TRBV7-2, the J call TRBJ2-3; tentatively, D is TRBD1 (6 bases). The CDR3 consists of 19 residues. In germline, CDR1 is SGHTA, CDR2 FQGNSA. The V end was cut by 2 bases, the J end by 4 bases, with 25 bases between.

V usage is TRBV27 and J usage is TRBJ2-1; 8 nucleotides match TRBD1. This CDR3 comprises 14 residues. Germline CDR1 is MNHEY and CDR2 is SMNVEV (reference sequence). Germline trimming cut 2 bases from V and 9 bases from J; bases unmatched to any gene: 6. The DNA for the CDR3 is TGTGCCAGCAGTTTAGGACAGGGCTTTAGTGAGCAGTTCTTC. Translated: CASSLGQGFSEQFF.